The 16 T cell receptor beta chains below all came from one sample that was sequenced in a study of T cell responses to AZD1222 COVID-19 vaccine. Profiling relied on immunoSEQ multiplex PCR, and the TCRdb table lists in-frame clones only, not all of them. The table has more than 45,000 clones, roughly 80% seen once; the top ten hold roughly 27%. This specimen consisted of peripheral blood, obtained on day 0 of AZD1222 vaccination. These TCRs come from an adult in good health.

The V call is TRBV6-5, the J call TRBJ2-7; D may be TRBD2 (5 bases). Trimming shortened V by 7 bases and J by 0 bases, and 16 bases separated the two germline ends. The CDR3 length is 15 residues. Per the germline V gene, CDR1 is MNHEY and CDR2 is SVGAGI. The CDR3 DNA follows: TGTGCCAGCATCCCCGGAGCGGATCCCTCCTACGAGCAGTACTTC. It specifies CASIPGADPSYEQYF.

This chain uses TRBV19 with TRBJ2-1, with 14 bases identical to TRBD2. The CDR3 consists of 17 residues. Germline loops: CDR1 LNHDA, CDR2 SQIVND (reference sequence). The V and J ends lost 5 bases and 4 bases, in that order; junction bases with no gene match: 7. The CDR3 sequence: CASSQRLAGGPYNEQFF. The DNA for the CDR3 is TGTGCCAGTAGTCAACGACTAGCGGGAGGGCCTTACAATGAGCAGTTCTTC.

The genes are TRBV28 and TRBJ2-1, with 12 bases fitting TRBD2. Germline lookup yields CDR1 MDHEN and CDR2 SYDVKM. This CDR3 is 18 amino acids long. J was trimmed by 9 bases and V by 6 bases; bases with no gene match: 18. CDR3 region: CASRSLHRASGRAAEQFF. CDR3 DNA sequence: TGTGCCAGCAGGTCGCTCCACCGGGCTAGCGGGAGGGCCGCTGAGCAGTTCTTC.

V and J are TRBV7-9 and TRBJ1-1; 10 bases fit TRBD1. V lost 4 bases and J lost 0; bases outside the gene matches: 2. Germline CDR1 SEHNR, CDR2 FQNEAQ (reference sequence). This CDR3 comprises 15 residues. CDR3 sequence: CASSSGQGVNTEAFF. In nucleotides, the CDR3 is TGTGCCAGCAGCTCAGGACAGGGGGTGAACACTGAAGCTTTCTTT. Full variable domain (rest looked up from reference TRBV7-9 and TRBJ1-1): DTGVSQNPRHKITKRGQNVTFRCDPISEHNRLYWYRQTLGQGPEFLTYFQNEAQLEKSRLLSDRFSAERPKGSFSTLEIQRTEQGDSAMYLCASSSGQGVNTEAFFGQGTRLTVV.

V gene TRBV4-2 combines with J gene TRBJ2-7, with D hard to call. Germline loops: CDR1 LGHNA, CDR2 YNFKEQ. V lost 0 bases and J 5 bases, leaving 5 bases between the germline ends. The CDR3 is made up of 12 amino acids. The CDR3 DNA follows: TGTGCCAGCAGCCAAGACGCCAACGAGCAGTACTTC. This gives the protein CASSQDANEQYF.

This chain joins TRBV7-2 and TRBJ2-7, with a possible D match to TRBD1 (5 bases). The CDR3 consists of 15 residues. Per germline, CDR1 SGHTA and CDR2 FQGNSA. V lost 1 base to trimming and J lost 6 bases, with 16 bases between them. CDR3 in amino acids: CASSLVLGRAPEQYF. The CDR3 DNA reads TGTGCCAGCAGCTTAGTGTTGGGCAGGGCGCCCGAGCAGTACTTC.

This chain connects TRBV6-5 to TRBJ1-2; tentatively, D is TRBD1 (6 bases). V was shortened by 0 bases and J by 4 bases, with 9 bases between the two germline ends. The germline V gene encodes CDR1 MNHEY and CDR2 SVGAGI. This CDR3 has 14 residues. The chain's CDR3 is CASSYSQGRYGYTF. The DNA of the CDR3 is TGTGCCAGCAGTTACTCACAGGGCCGCTATGGCTACACCTTC.

The rearrangement uses TRBV2 and TRBJ1-3; D might be TRBD1 (5 bases). In germline, CDR1 is SNHLY, CDR2 FYNNEI. The CDR3 has 14 residues. V was shortened by 6 bases and J by 2 bases, with 11 bases between the two germline ends. CDR3 protein: CASRRGEAGNTIYF. CDR3 DNA sequence: TGTGCCAGCAGGCGGGGGGAAGCTGGAAACACCATATATTTT.

In regard to this clone: This may arise from a read error, as a much more abundant clone is one base away. V is TRBV6-5 and J is TRBJ1-2; D not resolved. The CDR3 runs 12 residues. The germline V gene encodes CDR1 MNHEY and CDR2 SVGAGI. V gave up 0 bases and J gave up 11 bases, with 10 bases separating them. CDR3 in DNA: TGTGCCAGCAGTTACTCTCAGGCAGAATACACCTTC. Amino acids: CASSYSQAEYTF.

V gene TRBV5-1 combines with J gene TRBJ1-3; TRBD1 is a possible D gene (5 bases). Germline CDR1 SGHRS, CDR2 YFSETQ. CDR3 length: 15 residues. V was clipped by 4 bases and J by 2 bases, with 13 bases between them. CDR3 bases: TGCGCCAGCAGCCAGCTCCAGGGAACTGGAAACACCATATATTTT. Amino acid sequence: CASSQLQGTGNTIYF.

This chain uses TRBV5-6 with TRBJ2-1; the D gene is possibly TRBD2 (6 bases). The CDR3 spans 16 residues. Germline values: CDR1 SGHDT, CDR2 YYEEEE. V was clipped by 4 bases and J by 8 bases, with 22 bases between them. The CDR3 DNA reads as TGTGCCAGCAGCCGGGACTTGCGGGAATTTTATGATGAGCAGTTCTTC. Translating gives CASSRDLREFYDEQFF. Based on the CDR3 plus reference TRBV5-6 and TRBJ2-1, the full variable domain is DAGVTQSPTHLIKTRGQQVTLRCSPKSGHDTVSWYQQALGQGPQFIFQYYEEEERQRGNFPDRFSGHQFPNYSSELNVNALLLGDSALYLCASSRDLREFYDEQFFGPGTRLTVL.

The chain couples TRBV3-1 (or the pseudogene TRBV3-2) to TRBJ2-1; 7 bases fit TRBD2. Germline V gene lookup returns CDR1 LGHDT and CDR2 YNNKEL (reference sequence). This CDR3 is built from 15 residues. The V gene end was trimmed by 4 bases and the J gene end by 7 bases; junction bases not matched to a gene: 10. Written as DNA, the CDR3 is TGTGCCAGCAGCCTCCAAGCGGGATTGGGGAATGAGCAGTTCTTC. Its translation: CASSLQAGLGNEQFF.

The chain recombines TRBV28 with TRBJ2-7, with 15 bases matching TRBD2. CDR1 and CDR2 from the germline V gene are MDHEN and SYDVKM. Losses at the gene ends were 10 bases for V and 7 bases for J; bases not matched to a gene: 11. The CDR3 contains 15 residues. The CDR3, as DNA: TGTGCCACCCCGGGGACTAGCGGGAGGATGGAGGAGCAGTACTTC. Translated, it gives CATPGTSGRMEEQYF.

This clone was counted a few times. The chain recombines TRBV7-2 with TRBJ1-2, with D hard to call. The V end was cut by 0 bases, the J end by 4 bases, with 6 bases between. This CDR3 has 13 residues. The germline gives CDR1 SGHTA, CDR2 FQGNSA. CDR3 sequence (DNA): TGTGCCAGCAGCTTAGCGGGGATCTATGGCTACACCTTC. Its protein product is CASSLAGIYGYTF.

V and J are TRBV11-2 and TRBJ1-6; D perhaps matches TRBD1 (5 bases). The CDR3 loop spans 13 amino acids. V was trimmed by 10 bases and J by 7 bases, leaving 14 bases between them. Germline V gene data show CDR1 as SGHAT and CDR2 as FQNNGV. In DNA, the CDR3 is TGTGCCACCAGGGTTTCGGCGAATTCACCCCTCCACTTT. This gives the protein CATRVSANSPLHF.

This clone has just a few counts. CDR3 DNA: TGTGCCAGCAGTTCTGGCGGGGAGACCCAGTACTTC. Protein sequence: CASSSGGETQYF. The chain links TRBV28 to TRBJ2-5; tentatively, D is TRBD2 (5 bases). Germline CDR1 MDHEN, CDR2 SYDVKM. Deletions cut 4 bases from V and 5 bases from J, with 8 bases between. The length of the CDR3 is 12 residues. The full variable domain, with the rest looked up from reference TRBV28 and TRBJ2-5, is DVKVTQSSRYLVKRTGEKVFLECVQDMDHENMFWYRQDPGLGLRLIYFSYDVKMKEKGDIPEGYSVSREKKERFSLILESASTNQTSMYLCASSSGGETQYFGPGTRLLVL.